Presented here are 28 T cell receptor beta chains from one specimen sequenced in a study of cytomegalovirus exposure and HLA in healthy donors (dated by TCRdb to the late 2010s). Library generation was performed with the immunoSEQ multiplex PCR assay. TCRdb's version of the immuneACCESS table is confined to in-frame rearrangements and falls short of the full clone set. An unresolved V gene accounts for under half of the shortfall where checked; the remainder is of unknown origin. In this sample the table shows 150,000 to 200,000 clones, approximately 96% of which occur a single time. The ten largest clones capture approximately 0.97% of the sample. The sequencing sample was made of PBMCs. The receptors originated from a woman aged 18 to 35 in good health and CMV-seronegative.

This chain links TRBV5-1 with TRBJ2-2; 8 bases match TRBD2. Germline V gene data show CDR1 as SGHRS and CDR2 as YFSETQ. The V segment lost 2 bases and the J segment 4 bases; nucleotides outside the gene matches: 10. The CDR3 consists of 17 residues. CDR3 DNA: TGCGCCAGCAGCTTTAACGGGGGGGCCCCGGGCACCGGGGAGCTGTTTTTT. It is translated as CASSFNGGAPGTGELFF.

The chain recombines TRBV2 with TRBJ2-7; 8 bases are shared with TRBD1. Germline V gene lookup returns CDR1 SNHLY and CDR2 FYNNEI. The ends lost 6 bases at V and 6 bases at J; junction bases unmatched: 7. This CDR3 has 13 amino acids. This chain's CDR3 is CASRGRGLGEQYF. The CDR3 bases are TGTGCCAGCAGAGGCAGGGGGCTGGGCGAGCAGTACTTC.

The CDR3: CASRPRGAGETQYF. The CDR3 DNA reads TGTGCCAGCAGGCCCAGGGGGGCCGGGGAGACCCAGTACTTC. This chain uses TRBV6-5 with TRBJ2-5, with a tentative D call TRBD1 (7 bases). Trimming removed 6 bases from V and 5 bases from J, with 16 bases in between. In germline, CDR1 is MNHEY, CDR2 SVGAGI. The CDR3 consists of 14 residues.

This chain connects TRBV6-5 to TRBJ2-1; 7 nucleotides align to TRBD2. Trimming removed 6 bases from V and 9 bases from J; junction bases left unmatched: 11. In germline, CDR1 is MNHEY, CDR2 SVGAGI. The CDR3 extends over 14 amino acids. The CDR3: CASSPLQRGAEQFF. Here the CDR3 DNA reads TGTGCCAGCAGCCCCCTCCAGCGGGGAGCTGAGCAGTTCTTC.

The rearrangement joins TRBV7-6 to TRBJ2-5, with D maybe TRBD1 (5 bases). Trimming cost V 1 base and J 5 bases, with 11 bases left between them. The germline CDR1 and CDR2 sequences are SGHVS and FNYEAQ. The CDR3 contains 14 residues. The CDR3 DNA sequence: TGTGCCAGCAGCTTAGGGGGCGGTGTGGAGACCCAGTACTTC. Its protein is CASSLGGGVETQYF.

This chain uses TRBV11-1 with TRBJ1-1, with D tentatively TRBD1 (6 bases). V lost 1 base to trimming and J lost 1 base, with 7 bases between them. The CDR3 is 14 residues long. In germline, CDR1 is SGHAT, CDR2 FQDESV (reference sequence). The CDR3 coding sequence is TGTGCCAGCAGCTTAGGCAGGGGGAACACTGAAGCTTTCTTT. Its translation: CASSLGRGNTEAFF.

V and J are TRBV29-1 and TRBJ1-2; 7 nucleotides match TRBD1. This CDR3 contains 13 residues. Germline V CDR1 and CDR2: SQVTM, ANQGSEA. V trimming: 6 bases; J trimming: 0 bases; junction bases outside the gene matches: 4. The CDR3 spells CSVEGQTNYGYTF. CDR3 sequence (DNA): TGCAGCGTGGAGGGACAGACTAACTATGGCTACACCTTC.

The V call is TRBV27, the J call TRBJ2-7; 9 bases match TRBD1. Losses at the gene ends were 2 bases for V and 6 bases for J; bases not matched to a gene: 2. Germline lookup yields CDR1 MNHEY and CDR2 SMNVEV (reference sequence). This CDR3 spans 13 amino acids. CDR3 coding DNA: TGTGCCAGCAGTTTAGGGACAGGGTTCGAGCAGTACTTC. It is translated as CASSLGTGFEQYF.

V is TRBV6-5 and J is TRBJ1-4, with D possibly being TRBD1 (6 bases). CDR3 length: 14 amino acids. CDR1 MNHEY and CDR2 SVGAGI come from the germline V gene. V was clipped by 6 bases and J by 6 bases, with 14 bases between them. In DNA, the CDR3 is TGTGCCAGCAGAAAACAGGGCGAAGATGAAAAACTGTTTTTT. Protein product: CASRKQGEDEKLFF.

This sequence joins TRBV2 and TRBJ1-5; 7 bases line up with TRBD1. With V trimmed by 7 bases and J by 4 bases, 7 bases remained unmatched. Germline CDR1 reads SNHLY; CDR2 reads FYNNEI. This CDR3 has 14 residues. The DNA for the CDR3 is TGTGCCAGCAATCGGGACAGCCAGAATCAGCCCCAGCATTTT. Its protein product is CASNRDSQNQPQHF.

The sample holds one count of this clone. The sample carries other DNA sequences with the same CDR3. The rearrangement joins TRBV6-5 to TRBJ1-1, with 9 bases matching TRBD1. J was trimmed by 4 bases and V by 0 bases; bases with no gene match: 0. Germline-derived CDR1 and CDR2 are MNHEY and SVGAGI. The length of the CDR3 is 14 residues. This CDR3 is CASSYSTGGTEAFF. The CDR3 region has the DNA TGTGCCAGCAGTTACTCGACAGGGGGCACTGAAGCTTTCTTT.

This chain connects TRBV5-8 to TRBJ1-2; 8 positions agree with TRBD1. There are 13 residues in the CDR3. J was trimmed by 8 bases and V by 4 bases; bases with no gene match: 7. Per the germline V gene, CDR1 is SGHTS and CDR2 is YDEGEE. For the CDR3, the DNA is TGTGCCAGCAGCCCTCGGACAGGGTTCGGCTACACCTTC. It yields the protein CASSPRTGFGYTF.

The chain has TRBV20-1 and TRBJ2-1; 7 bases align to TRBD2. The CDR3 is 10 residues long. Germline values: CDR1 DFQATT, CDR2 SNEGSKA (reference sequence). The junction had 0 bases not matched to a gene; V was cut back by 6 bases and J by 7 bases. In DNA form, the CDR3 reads TGCAGTGCCGGGGGGAATGAGCAGTTCTTC. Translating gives CSAGGNEQFF.

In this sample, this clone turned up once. The CDR3 loop reads CASSWSDSMIYEQYF. In DNA, the CDR3 is TGTGCCAGCAGCTGGAGCGACTCAATGATCTACGAGCAGTACTTC. The gene calls are TRBV5-8 and TRBJ2-7; D ambiguous. Germline CDR1 SGHTS, CDR2 YDEGEE. The V end was cut by 3 bases, the J end by 3 bases, with 16 bases between. CDR3 length: 15 residues.

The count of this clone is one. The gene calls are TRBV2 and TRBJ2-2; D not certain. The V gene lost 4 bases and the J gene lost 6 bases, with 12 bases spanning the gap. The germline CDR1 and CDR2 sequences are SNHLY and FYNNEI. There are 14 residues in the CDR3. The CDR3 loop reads CASSVSSASGELFF. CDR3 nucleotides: TGTGCCAGCAGTGTTAGTTCTGCGTCCGGGGAGCTGTTTTTT.

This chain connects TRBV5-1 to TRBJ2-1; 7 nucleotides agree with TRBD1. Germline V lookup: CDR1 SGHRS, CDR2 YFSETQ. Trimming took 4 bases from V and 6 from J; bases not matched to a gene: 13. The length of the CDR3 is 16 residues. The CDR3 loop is CASSVTGTEVINEQFF. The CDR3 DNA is TGCGCCAGCAGCGTCACCGGGACAGAAGTTATCAATGAGCAGTTCTTC.

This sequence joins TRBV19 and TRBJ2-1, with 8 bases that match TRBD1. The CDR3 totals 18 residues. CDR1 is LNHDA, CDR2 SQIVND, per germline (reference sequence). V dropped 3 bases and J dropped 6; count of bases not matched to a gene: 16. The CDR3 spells CASSMRARAGGYANEQFF. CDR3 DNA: TGTGCCAGTAGTATGCGAGCCAGGGCAGGGGGCTATGCCAATGAGCAGTTCTTC.

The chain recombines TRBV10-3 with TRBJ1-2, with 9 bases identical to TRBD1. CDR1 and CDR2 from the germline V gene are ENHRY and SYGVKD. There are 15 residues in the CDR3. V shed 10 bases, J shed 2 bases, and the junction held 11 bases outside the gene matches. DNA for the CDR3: TGTGCCACCCGAGCTGAGGGGACAGGGAACTATGGCTACACCTTC. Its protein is CATRAEGTGNYGYTF.

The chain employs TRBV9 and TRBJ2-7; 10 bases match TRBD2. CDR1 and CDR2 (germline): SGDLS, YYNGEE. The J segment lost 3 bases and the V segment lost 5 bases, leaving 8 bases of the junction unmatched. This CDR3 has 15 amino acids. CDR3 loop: CASSATSGAIYEQYF. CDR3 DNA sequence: TGTGCCAGCAGTGCTACTAGCGGGGCAATCTACGAGCAGTACTTC.

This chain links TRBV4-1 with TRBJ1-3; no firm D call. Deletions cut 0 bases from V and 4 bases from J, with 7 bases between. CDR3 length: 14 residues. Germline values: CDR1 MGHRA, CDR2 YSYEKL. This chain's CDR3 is CASSQDSVGNTIYF. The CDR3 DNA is TGCGCCAGCAGCCAAGATTCCGTGGGAAACACCATATATTTT.

The CDR3 region is CAAGQGLWNEQYF. The CDR3 DNA is TGTGCCGCGGGACAGGGGCTTTGGAACGAGCAGTACTTC. The chain is built from TRBV6-1 and TRBJ2-7; 10 bases agree with TRBD1. Germline loops: CDR1 MNHNS, CDR2 SASEGT. This CDR3 contains 13 residues. With 11 bases clipped from V and 5 bases from J, the junction kept 9 bases outside the gene matches.

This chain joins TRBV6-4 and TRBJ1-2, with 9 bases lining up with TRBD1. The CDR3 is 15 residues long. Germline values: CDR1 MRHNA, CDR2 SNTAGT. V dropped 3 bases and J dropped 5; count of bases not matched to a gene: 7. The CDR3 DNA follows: TGTGCCAGCAGTGAGGGGACAGGGATTGGTTATGGCTACACCTTC. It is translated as CASSEGTGIGYGYTF.

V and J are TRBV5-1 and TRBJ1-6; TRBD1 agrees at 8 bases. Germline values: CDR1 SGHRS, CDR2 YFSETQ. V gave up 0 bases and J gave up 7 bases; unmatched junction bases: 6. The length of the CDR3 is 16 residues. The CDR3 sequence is CASSLGQGASNSPLHF. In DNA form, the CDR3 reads TGCGCCAGCAGCTTGGGGCAGGGGGCGTCAAATTCACCCCTCCACTTT.

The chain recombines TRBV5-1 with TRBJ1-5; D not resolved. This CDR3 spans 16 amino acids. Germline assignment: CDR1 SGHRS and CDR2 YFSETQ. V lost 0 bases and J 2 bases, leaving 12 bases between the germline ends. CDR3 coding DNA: TGCGCCAGCAGCTTGGGGCCACAGTTGGGCAATCAGCCCCAGCATTTT. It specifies CASSLGPQLGNQPQHF. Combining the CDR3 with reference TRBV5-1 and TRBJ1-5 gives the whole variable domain KAGVTQTPRYLIKTRGQQVTLSCSPISGHRSVSWYQQTPGQGLQFLFEYFSETQRNKGNFPGRFSGRQFSNSRSEMNVSTLELGDSALYLCASSLGPQLGNQPQHFGDGTRLSIL.

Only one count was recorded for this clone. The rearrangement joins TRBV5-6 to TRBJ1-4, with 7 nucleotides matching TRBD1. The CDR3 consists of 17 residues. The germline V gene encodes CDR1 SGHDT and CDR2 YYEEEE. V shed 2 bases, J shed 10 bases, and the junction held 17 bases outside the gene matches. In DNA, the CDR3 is TGTGCCAGCAGCTTACTTGACAGGGACTTCCAGCCCGGAAAACTGTTTTTT. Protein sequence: CASSLLDRDFQPGKLFF.

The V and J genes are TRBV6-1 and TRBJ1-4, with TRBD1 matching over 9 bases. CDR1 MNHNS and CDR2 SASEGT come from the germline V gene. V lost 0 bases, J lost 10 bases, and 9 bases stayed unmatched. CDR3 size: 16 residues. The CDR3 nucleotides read TGTGCCAGCAGTGAAGCGCTCCGGGACAGGGTTCGAAAACTGTTTTTT. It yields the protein CASSEALRDRVRKLFF.

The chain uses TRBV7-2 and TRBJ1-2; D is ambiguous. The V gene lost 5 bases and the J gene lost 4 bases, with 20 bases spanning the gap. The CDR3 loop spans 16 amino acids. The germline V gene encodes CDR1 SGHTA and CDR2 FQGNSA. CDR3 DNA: TGTGCCAGCAGCCTAACGACTTTAAATCTTATCTATGGCTACACCTTC. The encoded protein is CASSLTTLNLIYGYTF.

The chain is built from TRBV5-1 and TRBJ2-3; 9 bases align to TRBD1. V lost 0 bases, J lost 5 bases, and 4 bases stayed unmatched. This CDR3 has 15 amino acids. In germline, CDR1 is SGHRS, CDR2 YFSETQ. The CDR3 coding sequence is TGCGCCAGCAGCTTGGGGGACAGGGAGGAAGATACGCAGTATTTT. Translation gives CASSLGDREEDTQYF.